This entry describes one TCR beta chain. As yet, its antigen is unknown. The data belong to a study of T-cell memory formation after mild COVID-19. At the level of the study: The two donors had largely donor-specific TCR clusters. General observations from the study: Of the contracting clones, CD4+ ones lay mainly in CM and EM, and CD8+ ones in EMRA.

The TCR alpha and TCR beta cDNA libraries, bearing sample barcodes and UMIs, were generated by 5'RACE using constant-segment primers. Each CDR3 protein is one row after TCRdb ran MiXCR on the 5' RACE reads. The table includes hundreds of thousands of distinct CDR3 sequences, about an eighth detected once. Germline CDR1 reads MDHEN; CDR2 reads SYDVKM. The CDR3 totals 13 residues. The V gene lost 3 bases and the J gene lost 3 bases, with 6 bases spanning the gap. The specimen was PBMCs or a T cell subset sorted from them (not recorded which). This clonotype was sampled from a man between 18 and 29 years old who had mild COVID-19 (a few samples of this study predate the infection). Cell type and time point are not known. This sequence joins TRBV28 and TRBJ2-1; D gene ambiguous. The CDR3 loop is CASSFFNYNEQFF. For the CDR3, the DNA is TGTGCCAGCAGTTTCTTTAACTACAATGAGCAGTTCTTC.